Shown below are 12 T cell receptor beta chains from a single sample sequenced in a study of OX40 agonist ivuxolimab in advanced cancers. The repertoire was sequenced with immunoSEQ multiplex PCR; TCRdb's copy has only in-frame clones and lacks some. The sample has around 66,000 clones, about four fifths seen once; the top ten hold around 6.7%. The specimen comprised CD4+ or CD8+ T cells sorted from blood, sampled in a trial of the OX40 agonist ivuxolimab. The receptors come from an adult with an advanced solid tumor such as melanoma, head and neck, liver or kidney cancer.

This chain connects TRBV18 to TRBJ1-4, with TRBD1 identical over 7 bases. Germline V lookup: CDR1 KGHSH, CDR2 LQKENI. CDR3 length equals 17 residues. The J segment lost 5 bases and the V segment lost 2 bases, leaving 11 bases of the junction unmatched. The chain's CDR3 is CASSPTRPGGNNEKLFF. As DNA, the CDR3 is TGTGCCAGCTCACCAACACGCCCAGGGGGTAACAATGAAAAACTGTTTTTT.

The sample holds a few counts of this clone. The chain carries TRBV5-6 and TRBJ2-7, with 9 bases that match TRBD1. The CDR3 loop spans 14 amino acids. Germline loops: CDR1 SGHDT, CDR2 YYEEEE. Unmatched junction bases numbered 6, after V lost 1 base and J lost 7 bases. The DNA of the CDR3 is TGTGCCAGCAGCTTGTACAGGGGGCATATTGAGCAGTACGTC. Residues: CASSLYRGHIEQYV.

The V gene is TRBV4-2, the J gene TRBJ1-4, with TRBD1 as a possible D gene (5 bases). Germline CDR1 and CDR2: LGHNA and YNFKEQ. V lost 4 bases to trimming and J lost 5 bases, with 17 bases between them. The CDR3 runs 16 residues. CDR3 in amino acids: CASSRQTRGSNEKLFF. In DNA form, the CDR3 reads TGTGCCAGCAGCCGCCAAACGCGGGGGTCAAATGAAAAACTGTTTTTT.

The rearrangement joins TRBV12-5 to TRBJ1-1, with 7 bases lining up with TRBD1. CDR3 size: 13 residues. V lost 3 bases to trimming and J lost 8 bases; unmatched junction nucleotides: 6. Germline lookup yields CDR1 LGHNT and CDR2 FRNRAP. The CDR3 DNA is TGTGCTAGTGGTTTAGATGTGACAGGGGAAGCTTTCTTT. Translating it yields CASGLDVTGEAFF.

The CDR3 bases are TGTGCCAGCAGCATCATCCAGGGGGCAGAGCAGTTCTTC. This encodes CASSIIQGAEQFF. The V gene is TRBV7-9, the J gene TRBJ2-1; 8 bases line up with TRBD1. The V gene end was trimmed by 5 bases and the J gene end by 10 bases; junction bases not matched to a gene: 7. This CDR3 has 13 amino acids. Germline V gene lookup returns CDR1 SEHNR and CDR2 FQNEAQ (reference sequence).

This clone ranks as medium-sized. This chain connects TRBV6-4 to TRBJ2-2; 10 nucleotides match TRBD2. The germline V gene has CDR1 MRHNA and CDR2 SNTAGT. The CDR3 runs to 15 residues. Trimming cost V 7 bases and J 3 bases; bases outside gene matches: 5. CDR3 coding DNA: TGTGCCAGCAAGAGCGGGGGGGAGGACACCGGGGAGCTGTTTTTT. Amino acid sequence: CASKSGGEDTGELFF.

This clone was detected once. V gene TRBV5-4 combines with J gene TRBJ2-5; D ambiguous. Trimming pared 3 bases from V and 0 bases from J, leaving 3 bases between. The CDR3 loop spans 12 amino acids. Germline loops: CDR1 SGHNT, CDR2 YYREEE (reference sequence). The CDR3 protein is CASSSYQETQYF. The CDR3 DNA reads TGTGCCAGCAGCTCGTACCAAGAGACCCAGTACTTC.

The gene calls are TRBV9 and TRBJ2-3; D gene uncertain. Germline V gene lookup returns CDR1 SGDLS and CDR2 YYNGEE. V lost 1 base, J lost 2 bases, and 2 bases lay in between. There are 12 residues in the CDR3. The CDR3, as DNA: TGTGCCAGCAGCGTATTCACAGATACGCAGTATTTT. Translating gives CASSVFTDTQYF.

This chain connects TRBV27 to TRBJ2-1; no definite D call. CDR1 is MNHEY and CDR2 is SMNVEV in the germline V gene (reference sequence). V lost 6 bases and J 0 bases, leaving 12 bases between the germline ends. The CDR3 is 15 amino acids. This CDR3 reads CASSNSASSYNEQFF. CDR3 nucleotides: TGTGCCAGCAGCAACAGTGCGAGCTCCTACAATGAGCAGTTCTTC.

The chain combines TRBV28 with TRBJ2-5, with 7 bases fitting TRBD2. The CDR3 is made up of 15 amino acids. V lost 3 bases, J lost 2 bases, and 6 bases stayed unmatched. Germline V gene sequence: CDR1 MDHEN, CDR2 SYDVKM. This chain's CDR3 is CASSFPTAGQETQYF. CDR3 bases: TGTGCCAGCAGTTTCCCAACAGCGGGGCAAGAGACCCAGTACTTC.

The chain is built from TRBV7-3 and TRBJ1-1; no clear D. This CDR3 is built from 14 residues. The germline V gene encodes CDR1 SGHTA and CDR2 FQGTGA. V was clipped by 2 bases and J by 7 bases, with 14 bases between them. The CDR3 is CASSLAISYSEAFF. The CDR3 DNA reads TGTGCCAGCAGCTTAGCTATTTCATACAGTGAAGCTTTCTTT.

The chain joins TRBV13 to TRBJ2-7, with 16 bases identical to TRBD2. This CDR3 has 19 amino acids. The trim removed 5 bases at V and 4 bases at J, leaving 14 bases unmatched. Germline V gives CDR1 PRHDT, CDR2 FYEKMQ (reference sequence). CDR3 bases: TGTGCCAGCAGCCGAGGGGGACTAGCGGGAGGGCCGGTTAGATACGAGCAGTACTTC. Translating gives CASSRGGLAGGPVRYEQYF.